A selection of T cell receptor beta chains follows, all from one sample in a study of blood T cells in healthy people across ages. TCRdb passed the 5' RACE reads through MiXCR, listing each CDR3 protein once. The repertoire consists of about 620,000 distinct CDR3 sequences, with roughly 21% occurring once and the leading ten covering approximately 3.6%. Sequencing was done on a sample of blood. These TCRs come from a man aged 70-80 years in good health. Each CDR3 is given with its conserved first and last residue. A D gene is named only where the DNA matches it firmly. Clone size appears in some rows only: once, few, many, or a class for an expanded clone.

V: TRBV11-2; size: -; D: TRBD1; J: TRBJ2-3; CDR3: CASSFGPQGTDTQYF; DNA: TGTGCCAGCAGCTTCGGACCACAGGGGACAGATACGCAGTATTTT
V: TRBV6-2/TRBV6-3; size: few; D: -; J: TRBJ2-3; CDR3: CATLKRDTQYF; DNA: TGTGCCACCCTTAAGCGGGATACGCAGTATTTT
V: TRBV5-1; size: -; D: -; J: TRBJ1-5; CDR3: CASSVGENQPQHF; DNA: TGCGCCAGCAGTGTTGGAGAAAATCAGCCCCAGCATTTT
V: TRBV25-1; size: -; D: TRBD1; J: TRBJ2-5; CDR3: CASSGWGQGETQYF; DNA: TGTGCCAGCAGTGGATGGGGACAGGGAGAGACCCAGTACTTC
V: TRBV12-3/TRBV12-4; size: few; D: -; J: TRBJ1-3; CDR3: CAGSAQGTGNTIYF; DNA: TGTGCCGGCAGCGCGCAGGGGACCGGAAACACCATATATTTT
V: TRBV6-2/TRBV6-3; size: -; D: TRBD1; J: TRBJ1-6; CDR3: CASSPRGGGNSPLHF; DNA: TGTGCCAGCAGCCCCCGAGGAGGGGGCAATTCACCCCTCCACTTT
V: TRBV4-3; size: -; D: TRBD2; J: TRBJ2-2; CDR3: CASSPQGLAGAHEGTGELFF; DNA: TGCGCCAGCAGCCCCCAGGGACTAGCGGGAGCCCATGAGGGAACCGGGGAGCTGTTTTTT
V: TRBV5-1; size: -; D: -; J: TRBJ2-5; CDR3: CASSLDHRQETQYF; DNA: TGCGCCAGCAGCTTGGACCACAGACAAGAGACCCAGTACTTC
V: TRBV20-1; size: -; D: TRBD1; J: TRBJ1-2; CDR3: CSARGTGSYGYTF; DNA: TGCAGTGCTAGAGGGACAGGGAGTTATGGCTACACCTTC
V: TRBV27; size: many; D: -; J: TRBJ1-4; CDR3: CANLVSGANEKLFF; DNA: TGTGCCAACCTAGTATCCGGGGCTAATGAAAAACTGTTTTTT
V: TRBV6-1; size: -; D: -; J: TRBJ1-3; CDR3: CASSRDRNSGNTIYF; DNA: TGTGCCAGCAGTCGCGACAGAAACTCTGGAAACACCATATATTTT
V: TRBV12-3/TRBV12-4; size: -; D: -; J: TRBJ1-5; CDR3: CASSGDGYSDQPQHF; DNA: TGTGCCAGCAGTGGGGACGGATATAGCGATCAGCCCCAGCATTTT
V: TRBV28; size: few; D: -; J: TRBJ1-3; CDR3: CASSPQGNTIYF; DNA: TGTGCCAGCAGTCCCCAAGGAAACACCATATATTTT
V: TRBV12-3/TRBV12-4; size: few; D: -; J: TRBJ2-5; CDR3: CASSFVSVQETQYF; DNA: TGTGCCAGCAGTTTTGTTAGCGTCCAAGAGACCCAGTACTTC
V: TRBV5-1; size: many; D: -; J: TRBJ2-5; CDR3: CASSLQGIQTQYF; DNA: TGCGCCAGCAGCTTACAGGGTATACAGACCCAGTACTTC
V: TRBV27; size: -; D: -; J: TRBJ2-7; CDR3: CASKVAEPSYEQYF; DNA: TGTGCCAGCAAGGTGGCTGAGCCCTCCTACGAGCAGTACTTC
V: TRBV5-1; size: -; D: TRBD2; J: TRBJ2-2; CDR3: CASSPGTTTGGELFF; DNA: TGCGCCAGCAGCCCCGGGACTACTACGGGCGGGGAGCTGTTTTTT
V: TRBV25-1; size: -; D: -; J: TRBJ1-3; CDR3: CASSVTDLGGTIYF; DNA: TGTGCCAGCAGTGTGACGGATCTGGGTGGCACCATATATTTT
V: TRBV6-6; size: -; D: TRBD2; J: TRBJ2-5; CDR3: CASSYGVEREWETQYF; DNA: TGTGCCAGCAGTTACGGGGTCGAGCGGGAGTGGGAGACCCAGTACTTC
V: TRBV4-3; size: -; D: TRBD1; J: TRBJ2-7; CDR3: CASSRVTGGFYEQYF; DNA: TGCGCCAGCAGCCGCGTTACAGGGGGCTTCTACGAGCAGTACTTC
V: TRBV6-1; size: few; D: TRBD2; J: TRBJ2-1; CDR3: CASRPTSGRVTYNEQFF; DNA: TGTGCCAGCAGACCGACTAGCGGGAGGGTCACCTACAATGAGCAGTTCTTC
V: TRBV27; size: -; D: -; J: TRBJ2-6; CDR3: CASSLLWGLGANVLTF; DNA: TGTGCCAGCAGCCTCCTTTGGGGTCTCGGGGCCAACGTCCTGACTTTC
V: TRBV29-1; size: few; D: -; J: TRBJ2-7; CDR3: CSVKGLNYEQYF; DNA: TGCAGCGTTAAGGGACTCAACTACGAGCAGTACTTC